Below, 23 T cell receptor beta chains from the same sample are listed, as sequenced in a study of blood T cell repertoires in COVID-19. The table came from immunoSEQ multiplex PCR; TCRdb's copy has only in-frame clones and leaves some out. The table records 200,000 to 300,000 clones, about 89% of them present only once. Source material: peripheral blood. The origin of the receptors is a man between 40 and 49 years old who had recovered from COVID-19.

This chain connects TRBV4-3 to TRBJ2-3; D might be TRBD1 (6 bases). The CDR3 is made up of 15 amino acids. Germline V CDR1 and CDR2: LGHNA, YSLEER. The germline V and J ends were trimmed by 0 bases and 4 bases, with 11 bases remaining between them. The CDR3 loop is CASSQDKQGPDTQYF. Written as DNA, the CDR3 is TGCGCCAGCAGCCAAGATAAACAGGGACCAGATACGCAGTATTTT.

The V gene is TRBV6-5, the J gene TRBJ2-2; TRBD2 matches 9 bases. V dropped 3 bases and J dropped 9; count of bases not matched to a gene: 5. Germline loops: CDR1 MNHEY, CDR2 SVGAGI. The CDR3 length is 14 residues. The CDR3 loop is CASSYSGGGWELFF. CDR3 sequence (DNA): TGTGCCAGCAGTTATAGCGGGGGCGGCTGGGAGCTGTTTTTT.

The chain is built from TRBV27 and TRBJ1-1; a weak D match, TRBD1 (6 bases). The V end was cut by 6 bases, the J end by 2 bases, with 16 bases between. Germline V CDR1 and CDR2: MNHEY, SMNVEV (reference sequence). The CDR3 has 15 residues. The CDR3 DNA reads TGTGCCAGCAGCCTCCTCAGGGGCGTAAACACTGAAGCTTTCTTT. It encodes CASSLLRGVNTEAFF.

The chain joins TRBV5-6 to TRBJ2-7, with 9 bases matching TRBD1. CDR1 is SGHDT and CDR2 is YYEEEE in the germline V gene. V lost 4 bases to trimming and J lost 1 base; unmatched junction nucleotides: 9. CDR3 size: 16 residues. As DNA, the CDR3 is TGTGCCAGCAGCCGACCTGGACAGGGGAGTTCCTACGAGCAGTACTTC. Translation: CASSRPGQGSSYEQYF. Full variable domain (rest looked up from reference TRBV5-6 and TRBJ2-7): DAGVTQSPTHLIKTRGQQVTLRCSPKSGHDTVSWYQQALGQGPQFIFQYYEEEERQRGNFPDRFSGHQFPNYSSELNVNALLLGDSALYLCASSRPGQGSSYEQYFGPGTRLTVT.

CDR3 nucleotide sequence: TGTGCCGAGGGAAGGGACGAGCAGTACTTC. Translation gives CAEGRDEQYF. The chain links TRBV5-5 to TRBJ2-7; D might be TRBD2 (5 bases). The germline CDR1 and CDR2 sequences are SGHKS and YYEKEE (reference sequence). Trimming left V 10 bases short and J 5 bases short, with 10 bases between. This CDR3 has 10 amino acids.

V is TRBV6-5 and J is TRBJ2-7; D is possibly TRBD1 (6 bases). CDR3 length equals 16 residues. V was pared by 2 bases and J by 3 bases, with 17 bases between. The germline V gene has CDR1 MNHEY and CDR2 SVGAGI. The CDR3 DNA follows: TGTGCCAGCAGTTACACAACAGGGCTGTTAAACTACGAGCAGTACTTC. This codes for CASSYTTGLLNYEQYF.

The rearrangement uses TRBV27 and TRBJ2-4, with 8 positions matching TRBD2. The CDR3 is 16 amino acids. The germline gives CDR1 MNHEY, CDR2 SMNVEV (reference sequence). V trimming: 4 bases; J trimming: 3 bases; junction bases outside the gene matches: 8. CDR3 protein: CASSSVSGTNKNIQYF. CDR3 DNA sequence: TGTGCCAGCAGTTCGGTTAGCGGGACGAACAAAAACATTCAGTACTTC.

The chain combines TRBV28 with TRBJ1-6, with 9 bases lining up with TRBD1. The CDR3 totals 15 residues. Germline V gene lookup returns CDR1 MDHEN and CDR2 SYDVKM. V lost 6 bases, J lost 9 bases, and 9 bases stayed unmatched. In nucleotides, the CDR3 is TGTGCCAGCAGGATTTCACAGGGGGCGGGTTCACCCCTCCACTTT. It codes for CASRISQGAGSPLHF.

This clone was seen a single time. The V and J genes are TRBV2 and TRBJ2-2; 7 nucleotides line up with TRBD2. The germline V gene has CDR1 SNHLY and CDR2 FYNNEI. Trimming removed 7 bases from V and 7 bases from J; junction bases left unmatched: 15. The CDR3 spans 16 residues. The CDR3 loop reads CASTPLVGGGYGELFF. Written as DNA, the CDR3 is TGTGCCAGCACCCCCCTTGTCGGGGGAGGGTACGGGGAGCTGTTTTTT.

The J gene is TRBJ2-1, the V gene TRBV12-3 or TRBV12-4, with D unresolved. The CDR3 is 13 residues long. Trimming pared 3 bases from V and 8 bases from J, leaving 11 bases between. CDR3 DNA sequence: TGTGCCAGCAGTTTGCCCCCTAGGTATGAGCAGTTCTTC. Amino acids: CASSLPPRYEQFF.

This chain links TRBV29-1 with TRBJ1-1, with 10 nucleotides matching TRBD1. Germline-derived CDR1 and CDR2 are SQVTM and ANQGSEA. The ends lost 6 bases at V and 5 bases at J; junction bases unmatched: 15. The CDR3 has 16 residues. The CDR3: CSVHPRQGALGTEAFF. The DNA for the CDR3 is TGCAGCGTGCACCCCCGACAGGGGGCTTTGGGAACTGAAGCTTTCTTT.

This chain joins TRBV29-1 and TRBJ2-7, with TRBD1 matching 7 bases. CDR3 length: 14 residues. J gave up 3 bases and V 6 bases, and 11 bases lay outside the gene matches. From germline, CDR1 is SQVTM and CDR2 ANQGSEA. The CDR3: CSVYEGTDLYEQYF. Here the CDR3 DNA reads TGCAGCGTCTATGAAGGGACAGATCTCTACGAGCAGTACTTC.

The rearrangement joins TRBV18 to TRBJ2-3; D remains ambiguous. Germline V gives CDR1 KGHSH, CDR2 LQKENI. V lost 4 bases and J lost 0, with 5 bases in between. This CDR3 region has 13 residues. The CDR3 DNA follows: TGTGCCAGCTCACGAGATAGCACAGATACGCAGTATTTT. Encoded protein: CASSRDSTDTQYF. The full variable domain, in which reference TRBV18 and TRBJ2-3 provide the parts outside the CDR3, is NAGVMQNPRHLVRRRGQEARLRCSPMKGHSHVYWYRQLPEEGLKFMVYLQKENIIDESGMPKERFSAEFPKEGPSILRIQQVVRGDSAAYFCASSRDSTDTQYFGPGTRLTVL.

V gene TRBV2 combines with J gene TRBJ1-2; D is ambiguous. Trimming cost V 8 bases and J 7 bases, with 17 bases left between them. CDR1 SNHLY and CDR2 FYNNEI come from the germline V gene. The CDR3 has 13 residues. CDR3 DNA sequence: TGTGCCAGCTCAGGAATGATACTTCGTGGCTACACCTTC. It yields the protein CASSGMILRGYTF.

The sample holds a few counts of this clone. The chain has TRBV18 and TRBJ1-1; D is perhaps TRBD1 (6 bases). V was clipped by 2 bases and J by 2 bases, with 30 bases between them. This CDR3 has 21 residues. CDR1 KGHSH and CDR2 LQKENI come from the germline V gene. The CDR3 is CASSPGSGVSWRTPQNTEAFF. The DNA of the CDR3 is TGTGCCAGCTCACCAGGGTCAGGGGTTTCATGGCGAACCCCCCAAAACACTGAAGCTTTCTTT. Full variable domain (outside the CDR3, taken from reference TRBV18 and TRBJ1-1): NAGVMQNPRHLVRRRGQEARLRCSPMKGHSHVYWYRQLPEEGLKFMVYLQKENIIDESGMPKERFSAEFPKEGPSILRIQQVVRGDSAAYFCASSPGSGVSWRTPQNTEAFFGQGTRLTVV.

The chain recombines TRBV7-8 with TRBJ1-1; tentatively, D is TRBD1 (5 bases). CDR1 is SGHVS, CDR2 FQNEAQ, per germline. This CDR3 comprises 15 residues. With 4 bases removed from V and 6 bases from J, the gap between germline ends came to 18 bases. The CDR3 here is CASSSPGGGRAEAFF. In DNA, the CDR3 is TGTGCCAGCAGCTCCCCCGGGGGTGGAAGGGCTGAAGCTTTCTTT.

The chain couples TRBV6-4 to TRBJ1-2; TRBD1 might be the D (6 bases). The CDR3 runs to 13 residues. Looked up from germline, CDR1 is MRHNA and CDR2 is SNTAGT. Trimming stripped 2 bases from V and 8 bases from J, with 12 bases between. CDR3 sequence reads: CASSDGRGWGYTF. The CDR3 DNA is TGTGCCAGCAGTGACGGCAGGGGCTGGGGCTACACCTTC.

This chain uses TRBV5-6 with TRBJ1-2; 8 bases fit TRBD1. Germline V CDR1 and CDR2: SGHDT, YYEEEE. J gave up 4 bases and V 0 bases, and 8 bases lay outside the gene matches. CDR3 length: 16 residues. Here the CDR3 DNA reads TGTGCCAGCAGCTTGGACCCAGGGGGCACCCCCTATGGCTACACCTTC. Its translation is CASSLDPGGTPYGYTF.

The V and J genes are TRBV6-1 and TRBJ1-2; D unclear. Germline assignment: CDR1 MNHNS and CDR2 SASEGT. The V and J ends lost 3 bases and 0 bases respectively, with 14 bases between them. This CDR3 has 16 amino acids. CDR3 in DNA: TGTGCCAGCAGTGACCCCCGCCGTCCTACTAACTATGGCTACACCTTC. This gives the protein CASSDPRRPTNYGYTF.

The rearrangement joins TRBV15 to TRBJ1-4, with 7 bases lining up with TRBD1. The germline CDR1 and CDR2 sequences are LNHNV and YYDKDF (reference sequence). CDR3 length: 13 residues. Trimming removed 3 bases from V and 10 bases from J; junction bases left unmatched: 5. The CDR3 protein is CATSRTGSGKLFF. For the CDR3, the DNA is TGTGCCACCAGCAGGACAGGGTCTGGAAAACTGTTTTTT. The complete variable domain, with remaining parts taken from reference TRBV15 and TRBJ1-4, reads DAMVIQNPRYQVTQFGKPVTLSCSQTLNHNVMYWYQQKSSQAPKLLFHYYDKDFNNEADTPDNFQSRRPNTSFCFLDIRSPGLGDTAMYLCATSRTGSGKLFFGSGTQLSVL.

This clone was seen once. The chain couples TRBV5-1 to TRBJ2-7; 8 nucleotides match TRBD2. Trimming at V came to 2 bases and at J to 3 bases, leaving 4 bases not matched to a gene. The length of the CDR3 is 14 residues. CDR1 is SGHRS, CDR2 YFSETQ, per germline. The CDR3 loop is CASSFSGVLYEQYF. The CDR3 bases are TGCGCCAGCAGCTTTAGCGGGGTCCTCTACGAGCAGTACTTC.

This chain links TRBV5-8 with TRBJ2-7, with 16 positions matching TRBD2. V dropped 0 bases and J dropped 2; count of bases not matched to a gene: 8. Germline V CDR1 and CDR2: SGHTS, YDEGEE. The CDR3 length is 19 residues. The chain's CDR3 is CASSLASPGTSGRAYEQYF. The CDR3 DNA reads as TGTGCCAGCAGCTTGGCCTCCCCCGGGACTAGCGGGAGGGCCTACGAGCAGTACTTC. Full variable domain (remainder filled in from reference TRBV5-8 and TRBJ2-7): EAGVTQSPTHLIKTRGQQATLRCSPISGHTSVYWYQQALGLGLQFLLWYDEGEERNRGNFPPRFSGRQFPNYSSELNVNALELEDSALYLCASSLASPGTSGRAYEQYFGPGTRLTVT.

The chain joins TRBV6-5 to TRBJ2-5, with 7 bases aligning to TRBD1. The CDR3 loop spans 13 amino acids. Germline assignment: CDR1 MNHEY and CDR2 SVGAGI. V lost 8 bases, J lost 3 bases, and 6 bases stayed unmatched. Written as DNA, the CDR3 is TGTGCCAGCGACCGGGACAGAAAAGAGACCCAGTACTTC. Amino acids: CASDRDRKETQYF.